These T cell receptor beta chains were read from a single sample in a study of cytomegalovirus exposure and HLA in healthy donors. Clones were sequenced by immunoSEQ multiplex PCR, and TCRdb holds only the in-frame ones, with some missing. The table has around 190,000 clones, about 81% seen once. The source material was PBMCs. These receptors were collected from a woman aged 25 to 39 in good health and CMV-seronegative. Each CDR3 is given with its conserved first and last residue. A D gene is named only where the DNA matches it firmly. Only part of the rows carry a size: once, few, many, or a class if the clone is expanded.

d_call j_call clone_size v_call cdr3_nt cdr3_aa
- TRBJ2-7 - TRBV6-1 TGTGCCAGCAGGGATAGCGGAGCCGAGCAGTACTTC CASRDSGAEQYF
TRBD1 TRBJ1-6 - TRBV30 TGTGCCTGGAGCCACAGGGGCAGCTCCTATAATTCACCCCTCCACTTT CAWSHRGSSYNSPLHF
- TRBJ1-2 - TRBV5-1 TGCGCCAGCAGCTTGGCCGGTGTTGCCCCGAACTATGGCTACACCTTC CASSLAGVAPNYGYTF
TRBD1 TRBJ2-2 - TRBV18 TGTGCCAGCTCACCGGGACAGGGGATGGCCGGGGAGCTGTTTTTT CASSPGQGMAGELFF
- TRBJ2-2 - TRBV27 TGTGCCAGCAGTTTAGGGCAGAGCACCGGGGAGCTGTTTTTT CASSLGQSTGELFF
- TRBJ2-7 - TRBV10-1 TGCGCCAGCAGTCCTACCCAATCCTCGCAGTACTTC CASSPTQSSQYF
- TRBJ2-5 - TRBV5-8 TGTGCCAGCAGCTCGGACCTGAGGGCCTCCCAAGAGACCCAGTACTTC CASSSDLRASQETQYF
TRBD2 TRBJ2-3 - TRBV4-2 TGTGCCAGCAGCCAAGAAGCGGGAGGGTGGACAGATACGCAGTATTTT CASSQEAGGWTDTQYF
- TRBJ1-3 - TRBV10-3 TGTGCCATCAGTGCGGGGGAGCGCTCTGGAAACACCATATATTTT CAISAGERSGNTIYF
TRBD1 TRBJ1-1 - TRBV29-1 TGCAGCGTTGTAGGAAGAAACAGGGGGTGGACTGAAGCTTTCTTT CSVVGRNRGWTEAFF
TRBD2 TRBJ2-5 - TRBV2 TGTGCCAGCAGCCCGGGACTAGCTAAAGAGACCCAGTACTTC CASSPGLAKETQYF
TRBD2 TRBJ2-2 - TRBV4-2 TGTGCCAGCAGCCCTGGACTAGCGGGAGGGGGAGGCACCGGGGAGCTGTTTTTT CASSPGLAGGGGTGELFF
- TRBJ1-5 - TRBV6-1 TGTGCCAGCAGTGAACGTAAACAGGGCCATCAGCCCCAGCATTTT CASSERKQGHQPQHF
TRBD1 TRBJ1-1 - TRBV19 TGTGCCAGTAGCCCAAATTCGGACAGGGCGAGGGTTGAAGCTTTCTTT CASSPNSDRARVEAFF
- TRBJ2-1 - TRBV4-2 TGTGCCAGCAGCCAAGCCTTAGCGATGTATGAGCAGTTCTTC CASSQALAMYEQFF
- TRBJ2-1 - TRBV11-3 TGTGCCAGCAGCTTAGGACAGGTTTTAGGACGGGGTGAGCAGTTCTTC CASSLGQVLGRGEQFF
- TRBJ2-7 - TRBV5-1 TGCGCCAGCAGCAGGGAGGGGGTAGAGCAGTACTTC CASSREGVEQYF
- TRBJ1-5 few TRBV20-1 TGCAGTGCTAGCCAGGGGCCCCAGCATTTT CSASQGPQHF
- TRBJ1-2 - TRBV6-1 TGTGCCAGCAGTGGTGGAGGCAGCCTATTCGGCTACACCTTC CASSGGGSLFGYTF
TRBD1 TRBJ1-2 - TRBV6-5 TGTGCCAGCAGTCCGACAGGGGCTCACTATGGCTACACCTTC CASSPTGAHYGYTF
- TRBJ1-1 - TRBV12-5 TGTGCTAGTGGCGGGTATGCTGAAGCTTTCTTT CASGGYAEAFF
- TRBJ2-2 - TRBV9 TGTGCCAGCAGCGTAGTGGACATTGTCACCGGGGAGCTGTTTTTT CASSVVDIVTGELFF
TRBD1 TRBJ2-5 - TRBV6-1 TGTGCCAGCAGCAAGGACAGGGTCCAAGAGACCCAGTACTTC CASSKDRVQETQYF
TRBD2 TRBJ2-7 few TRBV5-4 TGTGCCAGCAGCTCTGGACTAGCGGGAACCTACGAGCAGTACTTC CASSSGLAGTYEQYF
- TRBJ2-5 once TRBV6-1 TGTGCCAGCAGTGAACCGGGGGGCGGAACGAAGACCCAGTACTTC CASSEPGGGTKTQYF
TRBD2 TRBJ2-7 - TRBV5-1 TGCGCCAGCAGCTTGGGATATCCGGGACTAGCGGGGGGCTCCTACGAGCAGTACTTC CASSLGYPGLAGGSYEQYF
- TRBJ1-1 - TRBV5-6 TGTGCCAGCAGCCTCCGGGGAGGGGGAAGAAGGACTGAAGCTTTCTTT CASSLRGGGRRTEAFF
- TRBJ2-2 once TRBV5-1 TGCGCCACCCGGACTGACTTCGCGAACACCGGGGAGCTGTTTTTT CATRTDFANTGELFF
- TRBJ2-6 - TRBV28 TGTGCCAGCCAACGGGGCTCTGGGGCCAACGTCCTGACTTTC CASQRGSGANVLTF
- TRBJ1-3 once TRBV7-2 TGTGCCAGCAGCGTAGGCCCAGCGCGAGGAAACACCATATATTTT CASSVGPARGNTIYF
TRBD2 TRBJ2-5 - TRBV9 TGTGCCAGCAGCGCGACTAGCGGGGTGGGGACCCAGTACTTC CASSATSGVGTQYF
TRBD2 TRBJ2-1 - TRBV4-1 TGCGCCAGCAGCCAAGATCGACTAGCGGGAGTAGGCGAGCAGTTCTTC CASSQDRLAGVGEQFF
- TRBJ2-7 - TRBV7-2 TGTGCCAGCAGCTTAGACCCACACAGGTTTACCTACGAGCAGTACTTC CASSLDPHRFTYEQYF
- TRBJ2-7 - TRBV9 TGTGCCAGCAGCTCACGATACAGGGACGAGCAGTACTTC CASSSRYRDEQYF
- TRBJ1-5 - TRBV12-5 TGTGCAAGGGACATCGACCCTAATCAGCCCCAGCATTTT CARDIDPNQPQHF
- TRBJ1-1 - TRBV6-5 TGTGCCAGCTTGGGGACATTGAACACTGAAGCTTTCTTT CASLGTLNTEAFF
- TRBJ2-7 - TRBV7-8 TGTGCCAGCAGCCCGGCGGGGGAGCAGTACTTC CASSPAGEQYF
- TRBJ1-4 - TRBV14 TGTGCCAGCAGCCAAGGCGCAGGGCTGGAAAAACTGTTTTTT CASSQGAGLEKLFF
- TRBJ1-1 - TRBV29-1 TGCAGCGTTGACCCCCAGTTCACTGAAGCTTTCTTT CSVDPQFTEAFF